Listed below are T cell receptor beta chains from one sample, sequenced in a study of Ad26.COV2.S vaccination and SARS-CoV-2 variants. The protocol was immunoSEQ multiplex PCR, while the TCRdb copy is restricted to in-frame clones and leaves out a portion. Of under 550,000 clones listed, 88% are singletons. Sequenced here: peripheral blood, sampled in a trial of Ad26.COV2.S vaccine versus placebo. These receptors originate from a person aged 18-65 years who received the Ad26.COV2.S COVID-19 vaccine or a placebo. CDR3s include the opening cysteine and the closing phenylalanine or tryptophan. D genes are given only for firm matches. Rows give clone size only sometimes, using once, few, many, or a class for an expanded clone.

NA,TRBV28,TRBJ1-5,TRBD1,CASSFPGGPNQPQHF,TGTGCCAGCAGTTTCCCAGGGGGCCCCAATCAGCCCCAGCATTTT
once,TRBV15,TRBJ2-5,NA,CATSGPKGQAQETQYF,TGTGCCACCAGCGGACCAAAGGGTCAGGCCCAAGAGACCCAGTACTTC
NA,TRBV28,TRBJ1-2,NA,CASCITGVYGYTF,TGTGCCAGCTGCATAACGGGGGTCTATGGCTACACCTTC
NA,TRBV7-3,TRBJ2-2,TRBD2,CASSLFGWGRDNTGELFF,TGTGCCAGCAGCTTATTTGGATGGGGGAGGGATAACACCGGGGAGCTGTTTTTT
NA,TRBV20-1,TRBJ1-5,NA,CSASRGLHQPQHF,TGCAGTGCTAGTCGAGGGTTGCACCAGCCCCAGCATTTT
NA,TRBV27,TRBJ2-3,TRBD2,CASSLSPPRLAGGRDTQYF,TGTGCCAGCAGTTTATCGCCCCCTAGACTAGCGGGTGGGAGGGATACGCAGTATTTT
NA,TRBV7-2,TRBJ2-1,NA,CASSLLGGNEQFF,TGTGCCAGCAGCTTACTAGGAGGCAATGAGCAGTTCTTC
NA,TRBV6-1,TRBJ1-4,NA,CASSDRQANEKLFF,TGTGCCAGCAGTGACCGACAGGCGAATGAAAAACTGTTTTTT
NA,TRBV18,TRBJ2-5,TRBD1,CASSNGQGSETQYF,TGTGCCAGCTCAAACGGACAGGGATCGGAGACCCAGTACTTC
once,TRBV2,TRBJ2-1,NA,CASSEIRAAEQFF,TGTGCCAGCAGTGAAATTCGGGCAGCTGAGCAGTTCTTC
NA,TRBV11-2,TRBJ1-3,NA,CASSSDRSGNTIYF,TGTGCCAGCAGCTCAGACCGCTCTGGAAACACCATATATTTT
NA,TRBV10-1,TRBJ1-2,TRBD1,CATSRDREFSGYTF,TGCGCCACCTCAAGGGACAGGGAGTTCAGCGGCTACACCTTC
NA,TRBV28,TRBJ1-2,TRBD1,CASRQTGDYGYTF,TGTGCCAGCAGACAAACAGGGGACTATGGCTACACCTTC
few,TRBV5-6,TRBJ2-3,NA,CASSLERGGVSTDTQYF,TGTGCCAGCAGCTTGGAAAGGGGCGGGGTTAGCACAGATACGCAGTATTTT
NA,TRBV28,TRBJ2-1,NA,CASSSRARANEQFF,TGTGCCAGCAGTTCGAGGGCCAGGGCCAATGAGCAGTTCTTC
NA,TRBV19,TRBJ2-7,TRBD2,CASSFSGGSPPYEQYF,TGTGCCAGTAGCTTTAGCGGGGGGTCTCCACCCTACGAGCAGTACTTC
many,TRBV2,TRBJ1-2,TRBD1,CASSDWDRGTIYTF,TGTGCCAGCAGTGACTGGGACAGGGGCACCATCTACACCTTC
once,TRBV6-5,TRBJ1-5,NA,CASSRGTNQPQHF,TGTGCCAGCAGCCGGGGTACCAATCAGCCCCAGCATTTT
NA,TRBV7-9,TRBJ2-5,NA,CASSLHGQTEETQYF,TGTGCCAGCAGCTTACACGGACAGACCGAAGAGACCCAGTACTTC
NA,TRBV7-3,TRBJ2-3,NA,CASALGSDTQYF,TGTGCCAGCGCCTTAGGGTCGGATACGCAGTATTTT
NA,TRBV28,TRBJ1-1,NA,CASSPQRFRPLPFF,TGTGCCAGCAGTCCCCAACGATTTAGACCGTTACCTTTCTTT
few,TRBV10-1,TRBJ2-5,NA,CASSARAETQYF,TGCGCCAGCAGTGCCAGGGCTGAGACCCAGTACTTC
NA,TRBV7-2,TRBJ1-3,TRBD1,CASSPDRNRGAGNTIYF,TGTGCCAGCAGCCCCGACCGGAACAGGGGGGCTGGAAACACCATATATTTT
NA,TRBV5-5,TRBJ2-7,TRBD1,CASSGTGGTASYEQYF,TGTGCCAGCAGCGGGACAGGAGGAACCGCCTCCTACGAGCAGTACTTC
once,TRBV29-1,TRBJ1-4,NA,CSVERGNEKLFF,TGCAGCGTTGAACGCGGCAATGAAAAACTGTTTTTT
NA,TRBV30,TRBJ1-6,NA,CAWSVEQVFSPLHF,TGTGCCTGGAGTGTCGAGCAGGTATTTTCACCCCTCCACTTT
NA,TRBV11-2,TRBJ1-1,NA,CASSPSGGWTEAFF,TGTGCCAGCAGTCCCTCGGGAGGGTGGACTGAAGCTTTCTTT